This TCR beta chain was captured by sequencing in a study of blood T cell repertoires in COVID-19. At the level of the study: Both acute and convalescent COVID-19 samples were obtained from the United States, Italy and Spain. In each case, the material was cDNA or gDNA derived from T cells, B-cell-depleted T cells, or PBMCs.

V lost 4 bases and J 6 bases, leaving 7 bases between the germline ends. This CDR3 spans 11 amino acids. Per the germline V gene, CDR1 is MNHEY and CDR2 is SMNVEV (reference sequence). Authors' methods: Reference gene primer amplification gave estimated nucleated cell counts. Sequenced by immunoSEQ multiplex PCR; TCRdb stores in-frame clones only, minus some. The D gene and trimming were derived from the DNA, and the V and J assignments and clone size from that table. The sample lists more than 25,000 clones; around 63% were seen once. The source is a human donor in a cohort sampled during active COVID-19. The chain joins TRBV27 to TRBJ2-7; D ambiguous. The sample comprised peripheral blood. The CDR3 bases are TGTGCCAGCAGTTCCCCCTTCGAGCAGTACTTC. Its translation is CASSSPFEQYF.